These 27 T cell receptor beta chains originate from one sample sequenced in a study of blood T cell repertoires in COVID-19. Clones were sequenced by immunoSEQ multiplex PCR, and TCRdb holds only the in-frame ones, with some missing. Of around 230,000 clones listed, approximately 86% are singletons. The material sequenced was PBMCs or T cells enriched from blood (not recorded which). These receptors all come from a middle-aged woman with acute COVID-19.

This chain connects TRBV27 to TRBJ1-1, with D possibly TRBD1 on 6 matching bases. The ends were cut back, 5 bases at V and 3 bases at J, with 13 bases in the middle. Germline loops: CDR1 MNHEY, CDR2 SMNVEV (reference sequence). The CDR3 has 14 amino acids. DNA for the CDR3: TGTGCCAGCAGTGAACAGGGAATGTACACTGAAGCTTTCTTT. Its protein product is CASSEQGMYTEAFF.

V and J are TRBV7-8 and TRBJ2-7; maybe TRBD2 (6 bases). Germline V lookup: CDR1 SGHVS, CDR2 FQNEAQ. Trimming pared 3 bases from V and 2 bases from J, leaving 11 bases between. The CDR3 totals 14 residues. CDR3 amino acids: CASSLRDVTYEQYF. The CDR3 region has the DNA TGTGCCAGCAGCTTGCGGGACGTCACCTACGAGCAGTACTTC. Variable domain in full (rest from reference TRBV7-8 and TRBJ2-7): GAGVSQSPRYKVAKRGQDVALRCDPISGHVSLFWYQQALGQGPEFLTYFQNEAQLDKSGLPSDRFFAERPEGSVSTLKIQRTQQEDSAVYLCASSLRDVTYEQYFGPGTRLTVT.

Only a few counts were recorded for this clone. CDR3 bases: TGTGCCAGCAGCAAAGGGGACAGGGCTAGCAATCAGCCCCAGCATTTT. The encoded protein is CASSKGDRASNQPQHF. The chain combines TRBV21-1 with TRBJ1-5; TRBD1, the D gene given by the table, was not confirmed from the DNA. TRBV21-1 is marked as a pseudogene. The CDR3 contains 16 residues.

The V and J genes are TRBV19 and TRBJ2-1; 8 nucleotides match TRBD1. This CDR3 spans 14 amino acids. V gave up 4 bases and J gave up 6 bases; unmatched junction bases: 5. Germline lookup yields CDR1 LNHDA and CDR2 SQIVND (reference sequence). CDR3 sequence (DNA): TGTGCCAGTAGTACCCAGGGGGCAGGCAATGAGCAGTTCTTC. Translation: CASSTQGAGNEQFF.

The gene calls are TRBV12-3 or TRBV12-4 and TRBJ2-1; no definite D call. The V end was cut by 2 bases, the J end by 6 bases, with 8 bases between. There are 13 residues in the CDR3. This CDR3 is CASSLYNGNEQFF. In nucleotides, the CDR3 is TGTGCCAGCAGTTTATATAACGGCAATGAGCAGTTCTTC.

This clone was detected a few times. The CDR3 region has the DNA TGTGCCAGCAGTGTCGACGGGAATTCACCCCTCCACTTT. Protein sequence: CASSVDGNSPLHF. The genes are TRBV28 and TRBJ1-6, with D unresolved. The germline V gene has CDR1 MDHEN and CDR2 SYDVKM. Trimming took off 5 bases at V and 7 bases at J, with 9 bases between the two ends. The CDR3 sequence is 13 residues long.

The gene calls are TRBV21-1 and TRBJ2-1; TRBD1, the table's D call, lacks a check against the DNA. TRBV21-1 is reported as a pseudogene. This CDR3 is built from 17 residues. The CDR3 spells CASLLPRDRGGYNEQFF. Written as DNA, the CDR3 is TGTGCCAGCTTATTACCCCGGGACAGGGGCGGTTACAATGAGCAGTTCTTC.

In DNA form, the CDR3 reads TGTGCCAGCACTGTGCAGGACTACAATGAGCAGTTCTTC. It yields the protein CASTVQDYNEQFF. This chain connects TRBV5-8 to TRBJ2-1, with D uncertain. The CDR3 covers 13 residues. Trimming removed 6 bases at V and 3 bases at J, with 10 bases between. From germline, CDR1 is SGHTS and CDR2 YDEGEE.

The chain uses TRBV19 and TRBJ1-2, with TRBD1 matching 7 bases. The CDR3 has 15 amino acids. V lost 7 bases and J lost 2; bases outside the gene matches: 10. CDR1 is LNHDA and CDR2 is SQIVND in the germline V gene (reference sequence). DNA of the CDR3: TGTGCCAGTAACAACAGGGGAGAGGGAAACTATGGCTACACCTTC. This encodes CASNNRGEGNYGYTF.

The chain carries TRBV5-1 and TRBJ1-1, with 8 positions matching TRBD1. With 3 bases clipped from V and 6 bases from J, the junction kept 13 bases outside the gene matches. The germline V gene encodes CDR1 SGHRS and CDR2 YFSETQ. This CDR3 region has 16 residues. The CDR3 sequence: CASSWAGTGGLAEAFF. In DNA, the CDR3 is TGCGCCAGCAGCTGGGCCGGGACAGGAGGGTTAGCTGAAGCTTTCTTT.

This chain connects TRBV10-1 to TRBJ2-1; perhaps TRBD2 as D (6 bases). This CDR3 has 15 residues. V dropped 11 bases and J dropped 0 bases, with 17 bases sitting between them. Germline V lookup: CDR1 WNHNN, CDR2 SYGVQD (reference sequence). The CDR3: CAASEGLSSYNEQFF. CDR3 nucleotide sequence: TGCGCCGCCTCGGAGGGACTTAGCTCCTACAATGAGCAGTTCTTC.

The chain recombines TRBV29-1 with TRBJ2-3; D uncertain. This CDR3 spans 13 amino acids. Germline CDR1 SQVTM, CDR2 ANQGSEA. V dropped 3 bases and J dropped 5 bases, with 12 bases sitting between them. CDR3 amino acids: CSVEVSYLDTQYF. In DNA form, the CDR3 reads TGCAGCGTTGAGGTCTCCTACCTAGATACGCAGTATTTT.

In this sample, this clone turned up a few times. The CDR3 DNA reads TGTGCCAGCAGCTTGAACAGGGTTCGGAATTCACCCCTCCACTTT. As protein: CASSLNRVRNSPLHF. The V gene is TRBV5-6, the J gene TRBJ1-6; perhaps TRBD1 as D (6 bases). The CDR3 covers 15 residues. Trimming shortened V by 1 base and J by 7 bases, and 12 bases separated the two germline ends. CDR1 is SGHDT and CDR2 is YYEEEE in the germline V gene. Full variable domain (remainder filled in from reference TRBV5-6 and TRBJ1-6): DAGVTQSPTHLIKTRGQQVTLRCSPKSGHDTVSWYQQALGQGPQFIFQYYEEEERQRGNFPDRFSGHQFPNYSSELNVNALLLGDSALYLCASSLNRVRNSPLHFGNGTRLTVT.

This sequence joins TRBV4-2 and TRBJ2-5, with 12 bases aligning to TRBD2. Trimming cost V 1 base and J 4 bases; bases outside gene matches: 7. Germline V gene data show CDR1 as LGHNA and CDR2 as YNFKEQ. CDR3 length equals 17 residues. The CDR3 loop is CASSQGRLAGVAETQYF. Here the CDR3 DNA reads TGTGCCAGCAGCCAAGGAAGACTAGCGGGAGTAGCAGAGACCCAGTACTTC.

This sequence joins TRBV5-4 and TRBJ2-5; D possibly corresponds to TRBD2 (7 bases). The CDR3 runs to 16 residues. V lost 4 bases and J lost 5, with 21 bases in between. Germline values: CDR1 SGHNT, CDR2 YYREEE (reference sequence). CDR3 DNA sequence: TGTGCCAGCAGCCACAGCACTAGCGCCCAGGGGGAGACCCAGTACTTC. This encodes CASSHSTSAQGETQYF. Looking up the rest from reference TRBV5-4 and TRBJ2-5 gives the full variable domain: ETGVTQSPTHLIKTRGQQVTLRCSSQSGHNTVSWYQQALGQGPQFIFQYYREEENGRGNFPPRFSGLQFPNYSSELNVNALELDDSALYLCASSHSTSAQGETQYFGPGTRLLVL.

The gene calls are TRBV19 and TRBJ1-2; D is possibly TRBD1 (6 bases). The V and J ends lost 3 bases and 2 bases respectively, with 19 bases between them. Germline CDR1 LNHDA, CDR2 SQIVND (reference sequence). The CDR3 consists of 17 residues. The CDR3 coding sequence is TGTGCCAGTAGTATTTTCGGCGAGGGGGTACCCAACTATGGCTACACCTTC. Encoded protein: CASSIFGEGVPNYGYTF.

The rearrangement links TRBV19 to TRBJ2-1; 12 bases map to TRBD2. Germline V gene data show CDR1 as LNHDA and CDR2 as SQIVND (reference sequence). J gave up 7 bases and V 2 bases, and 3 bases lay outside the gene matches. There are 15 residues in the CDR3. CDR3 DNA: TGTGCCAGTAGTATAAGCCTAGCGGGAGGGAATGAGCAGTTCTTC. Its protein is CASSISLAGGNEQFF. Full variable domain (missing parts from reference TRBV19 and TRBJ2-1): DGGITQSPKYLFRKEGQNVTLSCEQNLNHDAMYWYRQDPGQGLRLIYYSQIVNDFQKGDIAEGYSVSREKKESFPLTVTSAQKNPTAFYLCASSISLAGGNEQFFGPGTRLTVL.

The genes are TRBV15 and TRBJ2-3; 8 bases align to TRBD2. After removal of 1 base from V and 3 bases from J, the junction contained 6 bases not matched to a gene. Germline values: CDR1 LNHNV, CDR2 YYDKDF (reference sequence). The CDR3 covers 16 residues. The CDR3 region is CATSRGGSSGTDTQYF. The CDR3 DNA reads as TGTGCCACCAGCAGAGGAGGGTCTAGCGGGACAGATACGCAGTATTTT.

The chain employs TRBV19 and TRBJ2-2; 8 positions match TRBD1. Germline V gene data show CDR1 as LNHDA and CDR2 as SQIVND (reference sequence). The CDR3 spans 15 residues. After removal of 2 bases from V and 7 bases from J, the junction contained 6 bases not matched to a gene. The CDR3 protein is CASSITGGMGGELFF. DNA of the CDR3: TGTGCCAGTAGTATAACAGGGGGTATGGGCGGGGAGCTGTTTTTT.

This clone was counted a single time. The genes are TRBV12-3 or TRBV12-4 and TRBJ2-7; 9 nucleotides align to TRBD1. V lost 6 bases, J lost 5 bases, and 5 bases stayed unmatched. The CDR3 extends over 13 amino acids. In nucleotides, the CDR3 is TGTGCCAGCAGCTACAGGGGGCACAACGAGCAGTACTTC. Translated: CASSYRGHNEQYF.

The chain is built from TRBV7-6 and TRBJ2-3, with TRBD2 matching over 7 bases. V lost 1 base to trimming and J lost 0 bases; unmatched junction nucleotides: 4. Germline loops: CDR1 SGHVS, CDR2 FNYEAQ. This CDR3 has 16 amino acids. The CDR3 sequence: CASSLELATSTDTQYF. The CDR3 DNA reads TGTGCCAGCAGCTTAGAACTAGCGACCAGCACAGATACGCAGTATTTT.

The chain is built from TRBV6-5 and TRBJ1-2; D gene uncertain. Germline V gene data show CDR1 as MNHEY and CDR2 as SVGAGI. V was clipped by 8 bases and J by 5 bases, with 12 bases between them. The CDR3 spans 12 residues. Here the CDR3 DNA reads TGTGCCAGCGGAGAAAGCTCTTATGGCTACACCTTC. Translating gives CASGESSYGYTF.

The rearrangement links TRBV5-1 to TRBJ2-3; TRBD1 aligns across 10 bases. The CDR3 is 14 residues long. The V gene's germline CDR1 is SGHRS and CDR2 YFSETQ. The trim removed 4 bases at V and 4 bases at J, leaving 3 bases unmatched. CDR3: CASSPGQGADTQYF. The CDR3 DNA reads as TGCGCCAGCAGCCCCGGACAGGGGGCAGATACGCAGTATTTT.

The genes are TRBV14 and TRBJ1-1, with a weak D call TRBD1 (6 bases). Germline V gives CDR1 SGHDN, CDR2 FVKESK. Trimming pared 1 base from V and 6 bases from J, leaving 15 bases between. This CDR3 comprises 15 residues. CDR3 residues: CASSQGTGQTSEAFF. The DNA for the CDR3 is TGTGCCAGCAGCCAAGGCACAGGGCAAACCTCTGAAGCTTTCTTT.

V usage is TRBV9 and J usage is TRBJ2-3; D not resolved. This CDR3 contains 14 residues. V was shortened by 4 bases and J by 6 bases, with 15 bases between the two germline ends. CDR1 is SGDLS and CDR2 is YYNGEE in the germline V gene. CDR3 region: CASSPRPFGDTQYF. The CDR3, as DNA: TGTGCCAGCAGCCCACGACCCTTCGGGGATACGCAGTATTTT.

The V and J genes are TRBV4-2 and TRBJ2-2; no clear D. V was pared by 1 base and J by 4 bases, with 4 bases between. The CDR3 has 13 residues. CDR1 and CDR2 (germline): LGHNA, YNFKEQ. The CDR3 DNA reads TGTGCCAGCAGCCAAGTAGTCACCGGGGAGCTGTTTTTT. This gives the protein CASSQVVTGELFF.

In this sample, this clone turned up once. This sequence joins TRBV18 and TRBJ1-1, with 8 bases aligning to TRBD1. This CDR3 comprises 15 residues. Trimming removed 3 bases from V and 7 bases from J; junction bases left unmatched: 10. Germline CDR1 and CDR2: KGHSH and LQKENI. CDR3 DNA: TGTGCCAGCTCACCGTTTACAGGGGGGAATAGTGAAGCTTTCTTT. Residues: CASSPFTGGNSEAFF.